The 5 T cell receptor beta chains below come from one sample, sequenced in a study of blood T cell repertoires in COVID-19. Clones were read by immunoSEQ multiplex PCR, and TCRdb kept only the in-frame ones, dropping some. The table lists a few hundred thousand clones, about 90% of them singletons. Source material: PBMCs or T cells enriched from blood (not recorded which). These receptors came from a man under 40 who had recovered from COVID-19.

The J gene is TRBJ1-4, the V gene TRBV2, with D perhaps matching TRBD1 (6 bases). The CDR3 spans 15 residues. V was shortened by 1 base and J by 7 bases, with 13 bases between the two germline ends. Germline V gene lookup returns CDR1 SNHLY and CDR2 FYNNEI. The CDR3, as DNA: TGTGCCAGCAGTGAAGAAGGGGGATTAGGTGAAAAACTGTTTTTT. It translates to CASSEEGGLGEKLFF.

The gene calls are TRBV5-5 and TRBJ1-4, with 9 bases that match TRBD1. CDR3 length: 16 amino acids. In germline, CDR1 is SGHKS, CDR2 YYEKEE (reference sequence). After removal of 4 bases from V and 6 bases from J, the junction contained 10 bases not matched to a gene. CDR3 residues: CASSLTLGTGYEKLFF. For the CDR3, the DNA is TGTGCCAGCAGCCTAACCCTCGGGACAGGGTATGAAAAACTGTTTTTT.

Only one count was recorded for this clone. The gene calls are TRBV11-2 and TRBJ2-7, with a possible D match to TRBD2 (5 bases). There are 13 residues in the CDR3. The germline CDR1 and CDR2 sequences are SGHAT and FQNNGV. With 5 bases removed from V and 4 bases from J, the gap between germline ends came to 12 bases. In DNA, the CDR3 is TGTGCCAGCAGCGCCACGACTATTTACGAGCAGTACTTC. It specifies CASSATTIYEQYF.

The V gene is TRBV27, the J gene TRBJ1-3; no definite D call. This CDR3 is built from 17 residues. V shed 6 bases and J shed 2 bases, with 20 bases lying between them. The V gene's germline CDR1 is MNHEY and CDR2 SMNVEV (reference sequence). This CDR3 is CASSPRGTLPAGNTIYF. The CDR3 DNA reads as TGTGCCAGCAGCCCCCGGGGTACCCTTCCTGCTGGAAACACCATATATTTT.

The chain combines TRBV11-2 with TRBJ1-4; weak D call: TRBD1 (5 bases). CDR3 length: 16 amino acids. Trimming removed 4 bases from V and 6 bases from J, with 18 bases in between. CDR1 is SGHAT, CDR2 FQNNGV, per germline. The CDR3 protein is CASSSIQGSRDEKLFF. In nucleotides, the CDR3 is TGTGCCAGCAGCTCTATTCAGGGATCAAGAGATGAAAAACTGTTTTTT.